This T cell receptor (beta chain) was identified in a study of T cell repertoires in cytomegalovirus infection. Trimming took off 1 base at V and 0 bases at J, with 16 bases between the two ends. The germline CDR1 and CDR2 sequences are SGHVS and FQNEAQ. The CDR3 covers 18 residues. Findings of the study overall: Individuals carrying CMV plus the relevant HLA were identified by cumulative frequency of public TCR beta families.

MiXCR was run by TCRdb on the reads, yielding one entry per CDR3 protein. Of 55,000 to 85,000 distinct CDR3 sequences listed, roughly 20% are singletons. In this sample, this clonotype turned up a few times. What it binds is not known. This TCR came from a human donor in good health (CMV status not recorded). Some clones in this sample may be carry-over from other donors' samples. The sequencing here drew on CD8+ T cells from cultured PBMCs, taken from culture after CMV antigen stimulation. The chain joins TRBV7-8 to TRBJ2-1; no clear D. The DNA for the CDR3 is TGTGCCAGCAGCTTAGAGGGATCGCTACCGAGCTCCTACAATGAGCAGTTCTTC. This encodes CASSLEGSLPSSYNEQFF.